The subject of this entry is one T cell receptor (beta chain). Its recognized antigen is unknown. It has no much larger one-base neighbor in the sample; base qualities were not kept. This sample stems from a study of shared clonotypes between healthy human individuals (dated by TCRdb to about 2020). About the investigation overall: A few men and two women, aged 18 to 49 years, made up the cohort. For each donor, CD4 naive and CD4 memory were each given three plates, CD8 naive was given two plates, and CD8 memory was given one plate. Blood TCR repertoires of about five healthy adults were deeply sequenced to estimate repertoire size and the extent of clonotype sharing between individuals. Different laboratories and diverse techniques were used to prepare libraries and sequence TCR repertoires, to increase sequencing depth and limit assay-specific biases. Leukapheresis yielded between about 0.9 and 10 billion PBMCs per donor.

The donors were healthy, HIV-negative adults with no recently reported acute infections or vaccinations. Only Caucasian adults living in Nashville, Tennessee, USA were represented among the donors. CD4+ T cells were enriched through magnetic negative selection, after which naive cells were positively selected on CD45RA and the remaining negative fraction served as the memory subset. Blood was obtained by leukapheresis, after which PBMCs were separated by Ficoll-Histopaque density gradient centrifugation and cryopreserved in liquid nitrogen vapor phase. Analytical flow cytometry was used to check the purity and quantity of every magnetically sorted T cell population. Each sorted fraction had its genomic DNA isolated and then quantified by UV absorbance on a Nanodrop 2000c. The germline V gene (reference sequence) specifies MNHEY as CDR1 and SMNVEV as CDR2. V and J lose 5 bases and 2 bases, and a span of 10 bases separates them. From cysteine to phenylalanine, the CDR3 is 13 amino acids long. The sequence is cut down to CDR3 DNA, 39 bases in frame from base 1.

On the study overall, not on this receptor specifically: About 4.5% of naive CD4, 3.5% of naive CD8, roughly 2.4% of memory CD4, and approximately 0.4% of memory CD8 clonotypes were shared across several donors. Based on pairwise subsampling, the degree of clonotype sharing among donors was expected to be affected by sequencing depth. Rarefaction of sorted-subset datasets indicated incomplete sequencing despite the large sequencing depth. Sampling was restricted to blood, and TCR repertoires in tissue are likely to differ from TCR repertoires in blood. Compared with non-shared clonotypes, the clonotypes found in all four sorted-subset donors had higher generation probabilities. Because the study included only a small number of donors, the genetic and exposure-history diversity represented was limited. Estimated clonotype richness was generally larger for naive than for memory subsets.

TCR CDR3 regions were amplified from genomic DNA by multiplex PCR using the deep immunoSEQ assay. For each cell subset, the extracted genomic DNA was distributed evenly across all wells of several immunoSEQ 96-well plates, and each plate served as one replicate. For sorted subsets, 150 to 250 ng of genomic DNA, equivalent to roughly 30,000 T cell genomes, went into each replicate PCR. The purified libraries were quantified using a Qubit 3.0 fluorometer, sized with a Bioanalyzer 2100, and then quantified again using the KAPA Library Quantification kit. Each immunoSEQ 96-well plate was sequenced on its own single-read 150-cycle Illumina NextSeq 550 flow cell. As for the authors' bioinformatics: Because the immunoSEQ output included only junctional sequences and no quality scores, the filtering could not be the same as the filtering used for full-length reads. To assign V/J genes and CDR3, sequences were annotated against IMGT germline references using PyIR, a Python wrapper for IgBLAST v1.9. Reads were filtered out if the reads had weak V/J assignments (E-value above 1e-6), no CDR3, stop codons, out-of-frame junctions, or ambiguous translated residues. V3J clonotypes were defined as sequences sharing the same inferred V gene, J gene, and CDR3 amino acid sequence. Percentage overlap between repertoires was computed as shared unique clonotypes divided by the size of the smaller repertoire. Richness of each repertoire was evaluated using RTK rarefaction, the Chao1 estimator, and Recon v2.1 estimates of unobserved clonotypes. OLGA was used to compute generation probabilities for all TCRbeta clonotypes that the gDNA method yielded from a handful of donors. TCRdb holds this immuneACCESS table with in-frame rearrangements only. Some clones are missing; in checked studies, unresolved V genes explain under half, and the rest has no known cause. Clone size and V and J calls were adopted from that table, with D and trimming inferred from the DNA. This sample lists around 990,000 clones; about 80% were detected once. In total, the top ten clones hold roughly 0.83% of the sample.

The source material was memory CD4+ T cells from PBMCs. This specimen's cell subset or site label, per the study, means: CD45RA-negative fraction. The TCR was taken from a man in his late teens or twenties in good health. Some clones in this sample may be carry-over from other donors' samples. This receptor chain uses TRBV27 and TRBJ2-7, with no D gene named confidently. The CDR3 reads CASSRTGPYEQYF. The DNA sequence reads TGTGCCAGCAGTCGAACCGGGCCCTACGAGCAGTACTTC.